One sample yielded the 2 T cell receptor beta chains listed below, sequenced in a study of neurological immune-mediated disorders. Each CDR3 protein gets one entry after TCRdb re-called the 5' RACE reads with MiXCR. The table includes around 15,000 distinct CDR3 sequences, around 9.7% detected once. Material: CD8+ T cells from blood. These receptor sequences come from a man aged 50 to 59 in good health.

This clonotype appeared many times. The rearrangement joins TRBV10-3 to TRBJ1-5, with D unclear. The CDR3 spans 16 residues. V shed 3 bases and J shed 7 bases, with 19 bases lying between them. Looked up from germline, CDR1 is ENHRY and CDR2 is SYGVKD. CDR3 sequence reads: CAISDPPTGSAQPQHF. Here the CDR3 DNA reads TGTGCCATCAGTGACCCCCCGACGGGCAGTGCCCAGCCCCAGCATTTT.

This clonotype has at least ten counts. The chain uses TRBV7-8 and TRBJ2-7; 13 bases map to TRBD2. The length of the CDR3 is 15 residues. CDR1 is SGHVS and CDR2 is FQNEAQ in the germline V gene. V was clipped by 5 bases and J by 3 bases; unmatched bases: 4. CDR3 in DNA: TGTGCCAGCAGCGGGACTAGCGGGACCATCTACGAGCAGTACTTC. It translates to CASSGTSGTIYEQYF.